The clone carrying this T cell receptor beta chain was picked up a small number of times. Combining a sample-barcoded 5' primer with a J-beta primer mix, a second PCR ran for roughly 7 to 11 cycles. TCRdb itself ran the 5' RACE reads through MiXCR, one entry per CDR3 protein. The sample has roughly 1.6 million distinct CDR3 sequences, 30% to 40% seen once; the top ten hold around 11%. This record belongs to a study of blood T cells in healthy people across ages. For the study at large: About one barcoded beta molecule per two T cells was the capture yield of template switching.

The CDR3 sequence is 17 residues long. The specimen sequenced was blood. V is TRBV12-2 and J is TRBJ2-7; the table's D call, TRBD2, was not checked against the DNA. TRBV12-2 is shown as a pseudogene. The receptor comes from a young woman in good health. In nucleotides, the CDR3 is TGTGCAAGTCGCTTAAAATTGGAAGGTCTAGCAGCCTACGAGCAGTACTTC. It codes for CASRLKLEGLAAYEQYF.